Below, 13 T cell receptor beta chains from the same sample are listed, as sequenced in a study of blood T cells in healthy people across ages. A sample-barcoded 5' primer and a J-beta primer mix were used in a second PCR of about 6 to 11 cycles. MiXCR, applied by TCRdb to the 5' RACE reads, yields one record per CDR3 protein. The table shows approximately 900,000 distinct CDR3 sequences, with around 49% occurring only once. Sequenced: blood. The source of these receptors is a man aged 25-45 years in good health.

This clonotype was counted only a few times. The chain joins TRBV10-3 to TRBJ1-2; D not resolved. Germline assignment: CDR1 ENHRY and CDR2 SYGVKD. V was trimmed by 0 bases and J by 2 bases, leaving 7 bases between them. There are 14 residues in the CDR3. The CDR3 coding sequence is TGTGCCATCAGTGAGTCAAGAGCCAACTATGGCTACACCTTC. Its protein product is CAISESRANYGYTF.

The chain uses TRBV28 and TRBJ2-7; TRBD2 aligns across 12 bases. The CDR3 sequence is 15 residues long. Germline lookup yields CDR1 MDHEN and CDR2 SYDVKM. The trim removed 6 bases at V and 5 bases at J, leaving 8 bases unmatched. In DNA form, the CDR3 reads TGTGCCAGCAGCCAGCTAGCGGGGGGGCCAGACGAGCAGTACTTC. This sequence encodes CASSQLAGGPDEQYF.

The V call is TRBV5-1, the J call TRBJ2-3; perhaps TRBD2 as D (6 bases). V was clipped by 4 bases and J by 0 bases, with 18 bases between them. Germline V gives CDR1 SGHRS, CDR2 YFSETQ. There are 17 residues in the CDR3. CDR3 residues: CASSPRALARSTDTQYF. The CDR3 DNA is TGCGCCAGCAGCCCTCGCGCCCTAGCGAGAAGCACAGATACGCAGTATTTT.

The V and J genes are TRBV20-1 and TRBJ2-4, with 14 bases matching TRBD2. CDR1 and CDR2 (germline): DFQATT, SNEGSKA (reference sequence). The CDR3 runs to 18 residues. The V segment lost 0 bases and the J segment 5 bases; nucleotides outside the gene matches: 9. CDR3 loop: CSARDRLAGGLRENIQYF. In DNA form, the CDR3 reads TGCAGTGCTAGAGATCGACTAGCGGGGGGGCTGCGGGAAAACATTCAGTACTTC.

The CDR3 is CASKYGNTIYF. CDR3 in DNA: TGTGCCAGCAAGTATGGGAACACCATATATTTT. V and J are TRBV28 and TRBJ1-3; D not resolved. The germline V gene has CDR1 MDHEN and CDR2 SYDVKM. Trimming shortened V by 7 bases and J by 7 bases, and 8 bases separated the two germline ends. The CDR3 length is 11 residues.

A word on this clonotype: Germline is not matched at one junction end, which may reflect a read error. The chain is built from TRBV20-1 and TRBJ1-5; D is perhaps TRBD1 (5 bases). This CDR3 is built from 12 residues. Per germline, CDR1 DFQATT and CDR2 SNEGSKA (reference sequence). The CDR3 DNA follows: TGCAGTGCTAGGGAGGGGAATCACCCCCAGCATTTT. Translating gives CSAREGNHPQHF.

The J gene is TRBJ2-2, the V gene TRBV4-1; maybe TRBD1 (6 bases). Germline values: CDR1 MGHRA, CDR2 YSYEKL. Trimming removed 2 bases at V and 0 bases at J, with 13 bases between. The CDR3 contains 17 residues. CDR3 DNA: TGCGCCAGCAGCCAAAATACAGGGAAAGCGAACACCGGGGAGCTGTTTTTT. Translating gives CASSQNTGKANTGELFF.

This clonotype was seen a few times. This chain uses TRBV6-6 with TRBJ1-1, with 7 bases identical to TRBD1. Trimming took 6 bases from V and 5 from J; bases not matched to a gene: 9. Germline values: CDR1 MNHNY, CDR2 SVGAGI (reference sequence). CDR3 size: 14 residues. As DNA, the CDR3 is TGTGCCAGCAGGCCGGACAGGAGTAAAACTGAAGCTTTCTTT. Residues: CASRPDRSKTEAFF.

This chain uses TRBV5-1 with TRBJ2-3; D uncertain. The CDR3 runs to 15 residues. The V end lost 4 bases, the J end lost 5 bases, and 17 bases lay between the germline ends. Germline-derived CDR1 and CDR2 are SGHRS and YFSETQ. The CDR3 loop is CASSAENQLVDTQYF. The CDR3 nucleotides read TGCGCCAGCAGCGCCGAGAATCAGTTGGTAGATACGCAGTATTTT.

This sequence joins TRBV6-5 and TRBJ1-6; perhaps TRBD1 as D (5 bases). Looked up from germline, CDR1 is MNHEY and CDR2 is SVGAGI. CDR3 length: 19 residues. Trimming took 0 bases from V and 2 from J, leaving 17 bases between them. CDR3: CASSYSRQPKRPYNSPLHF. For the CDR3, the DNA is TGTGCCAGCAGTTACTCGAGACAGCCCAAACGACCCTATAATTCACCCCTCCACTTT.

This sequence joins TRBV6-6 and TRBJ2-2, with D possibly being TRBD1 (5 bases). The CDR3 has 15 residues. Germline assignment: CDR1 MNHNY and CDR2 SVGAGI (reference sequence). The V gene lost 5 bases and the J gene lost 0 bases, with 10 bases spanning the gap. CDR3 amino acids: CASSPDSPNTGELFF. CDR3 bases: TGTGCCAGCAGTCCCGACAGCCCGAACACCGGGGAGCTGTTTTTT.

This chain connects TRBV29-1 to TRBJ2-3, with D tentatively TRBD1 or TRBD2 (5 bases each). The germline V gene encodes CDR1 SQVTM and CDR2 ANQGSEA. The V end lost 5 bases, the J end lost 0 bases, and 18 bases lay between the germline ends. The length of the CDR3 is 16 residues. In DNA form, the CDR3 reads TGCAGCGTTAGTGGGGGTCCTGACTCTAGCACAGATACGCAGTATTTT. This sequence encodes CSVSGGPDSSTDTQYF.

The sample holds a few counts of this clonotype. V is TRBV27 and J is TRBJ2-7, with D perhaps matching TRBD1 (5 bases). V dropped 5 bases and J dropped 7 bases, with 18 bases sitting between them. The CDR3 totals 14 residues. Germline CDR1 is MNHEY and CDR2 is SMNVEV (reference sequence). The CDR3 region is CASSAHGPGREQYF. DNA for the CDR3: TGTGCCAGCAGTGCCCATGGTCCAGGGCGAGAGCAGTACTTC.